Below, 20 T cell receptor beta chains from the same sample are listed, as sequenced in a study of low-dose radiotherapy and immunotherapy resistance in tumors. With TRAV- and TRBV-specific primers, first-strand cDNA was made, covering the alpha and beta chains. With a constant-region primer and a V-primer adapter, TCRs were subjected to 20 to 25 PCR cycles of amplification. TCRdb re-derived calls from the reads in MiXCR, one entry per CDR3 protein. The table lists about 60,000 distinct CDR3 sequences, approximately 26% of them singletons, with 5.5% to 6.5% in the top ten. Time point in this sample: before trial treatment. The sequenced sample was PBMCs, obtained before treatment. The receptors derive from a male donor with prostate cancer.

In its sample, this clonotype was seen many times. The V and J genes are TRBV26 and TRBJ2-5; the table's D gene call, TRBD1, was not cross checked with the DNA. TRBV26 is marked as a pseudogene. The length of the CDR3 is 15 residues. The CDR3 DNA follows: TGTGCCAGCAGTAGCGGTGGGGGGTTGCGAGAGACCCAGTACTTC. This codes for CASSSGGGLRETQYF.

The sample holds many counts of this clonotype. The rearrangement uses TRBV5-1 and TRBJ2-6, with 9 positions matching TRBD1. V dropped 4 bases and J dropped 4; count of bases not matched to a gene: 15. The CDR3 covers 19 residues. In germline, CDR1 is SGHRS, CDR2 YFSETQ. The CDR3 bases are TGCGCCAGCAGCACACGACCCCCGGGACAGGGAATCGGGGCCAACGTCCTGACTTTC. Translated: CASSTRPPGQGIGANVLTF.

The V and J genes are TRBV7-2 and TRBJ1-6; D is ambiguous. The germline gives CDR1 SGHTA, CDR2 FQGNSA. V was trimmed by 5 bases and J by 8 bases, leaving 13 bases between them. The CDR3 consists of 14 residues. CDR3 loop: CASSPRGNYSPLHF. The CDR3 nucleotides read TGTGCCAGCAGCCCACGCGGGAACTATTCACCCCTCCACTTT. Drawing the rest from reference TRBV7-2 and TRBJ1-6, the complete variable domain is GAGVSQSPSNKVTEKGKDVELRCDPISGHTALYWYRQSLGQGLEFLIYFQGNSAPDKSGLPSDRFSAERTGGSVSTLTIQRTQQEDSAVYLCASSPRGNYSPLHFGNGTRLTVT.

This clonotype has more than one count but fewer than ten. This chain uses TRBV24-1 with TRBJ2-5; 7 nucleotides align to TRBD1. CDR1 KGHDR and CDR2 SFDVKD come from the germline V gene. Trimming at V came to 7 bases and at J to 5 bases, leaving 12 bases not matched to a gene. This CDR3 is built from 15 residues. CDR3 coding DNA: TGTGCCACCAGCGGAGAGGGGGCGAAATCGGAGACCCAGTACTTC. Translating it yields CATSGEGAKSETQYF.

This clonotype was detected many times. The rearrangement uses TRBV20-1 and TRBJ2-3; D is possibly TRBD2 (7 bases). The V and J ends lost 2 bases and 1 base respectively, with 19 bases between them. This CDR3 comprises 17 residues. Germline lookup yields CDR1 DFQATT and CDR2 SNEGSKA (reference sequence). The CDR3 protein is CSARPSPGGRGTDTQYF. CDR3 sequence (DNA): TGCAGTGCTAGACCTTCCCCCGGGGGGCGGGGCACAGATACGCAGTATTTT.

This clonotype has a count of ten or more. Here the CDR3 reads CASGSSRWPSYGYTF. For the CDR3, the DNA is TGTGCTAGTGGTTCATCCCGATGGCCCTCCTATGGCTACACCTTC. The rearrangement joins TRBV12-5 to TRBJ1-2, with D unresolved. The CDR3 loop spans 15 amino acids. Trimming cost V 4 bases and J 4 bases, with 16 bases left between them. The germline CDR1 and CDR2 sequences are LGHNT and FRNRAP.

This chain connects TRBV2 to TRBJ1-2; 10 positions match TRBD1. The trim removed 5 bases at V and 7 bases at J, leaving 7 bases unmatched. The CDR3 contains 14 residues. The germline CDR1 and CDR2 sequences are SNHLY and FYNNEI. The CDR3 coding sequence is TGTGCCAGCAGTCCAACGACAGGGGGCATTGGCTACACCTTC. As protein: CASSPTTGGIGYTF.

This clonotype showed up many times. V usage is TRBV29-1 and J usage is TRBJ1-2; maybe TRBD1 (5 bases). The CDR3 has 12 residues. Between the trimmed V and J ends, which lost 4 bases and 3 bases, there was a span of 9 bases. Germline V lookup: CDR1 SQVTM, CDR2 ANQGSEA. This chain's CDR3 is CSVVRRDYGYTF. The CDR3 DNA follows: TGCAGCGTTGTGCGCAGGGACTATGGCTACACCTTC.

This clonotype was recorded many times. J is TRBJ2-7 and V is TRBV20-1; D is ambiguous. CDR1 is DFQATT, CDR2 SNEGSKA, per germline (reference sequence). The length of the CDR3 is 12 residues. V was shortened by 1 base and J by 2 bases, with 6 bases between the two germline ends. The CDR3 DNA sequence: TGCAGTGCTAGAGGGCTAGCCTACGAGCAGTACTTC. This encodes CSARGLAYEQYF.

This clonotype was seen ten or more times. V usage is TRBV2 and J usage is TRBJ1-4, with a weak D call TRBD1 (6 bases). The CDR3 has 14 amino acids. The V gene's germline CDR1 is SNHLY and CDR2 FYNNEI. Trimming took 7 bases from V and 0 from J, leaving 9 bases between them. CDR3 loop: CASNNRATNEKLFF. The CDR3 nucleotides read TGTGCCAGCAATAACAGGGCAACTAATGAAAAACTGTTTTTT.

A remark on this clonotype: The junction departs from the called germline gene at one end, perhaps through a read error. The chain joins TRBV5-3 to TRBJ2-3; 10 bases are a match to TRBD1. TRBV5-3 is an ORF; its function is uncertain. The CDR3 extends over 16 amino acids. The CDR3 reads CASSWSGTGVSNTQYF. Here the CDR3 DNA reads TGTGCCAGCAGCTGGTCCGGGACAGGGGTGTCAAATACGCAGTATTTT.

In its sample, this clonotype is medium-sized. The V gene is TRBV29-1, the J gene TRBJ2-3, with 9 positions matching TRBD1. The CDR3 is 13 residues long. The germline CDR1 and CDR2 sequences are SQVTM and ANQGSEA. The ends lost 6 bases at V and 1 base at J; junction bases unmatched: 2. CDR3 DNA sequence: TGCAGCGTGGGACAGGGACGCACAGATACGCAGTATTTT. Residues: CSVGQGRTDTQYF.

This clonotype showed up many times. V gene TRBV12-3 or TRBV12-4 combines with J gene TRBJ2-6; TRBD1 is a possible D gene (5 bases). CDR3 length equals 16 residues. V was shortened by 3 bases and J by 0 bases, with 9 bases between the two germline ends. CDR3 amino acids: CASSLDILSGANVLTF. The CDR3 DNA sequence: TGTGCCAGCAGTTTGGACATTCTCTCTGGGGCCAACGTCCTGACTTTC.

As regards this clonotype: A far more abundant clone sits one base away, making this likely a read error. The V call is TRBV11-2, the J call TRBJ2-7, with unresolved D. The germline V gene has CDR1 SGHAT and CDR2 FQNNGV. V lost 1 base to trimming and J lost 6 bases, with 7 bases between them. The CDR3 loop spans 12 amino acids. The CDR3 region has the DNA TGTGCCAGCAGCTTAGTTAGCTTCGAGCAGTACTTC. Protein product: CASSLVSFEQYF.

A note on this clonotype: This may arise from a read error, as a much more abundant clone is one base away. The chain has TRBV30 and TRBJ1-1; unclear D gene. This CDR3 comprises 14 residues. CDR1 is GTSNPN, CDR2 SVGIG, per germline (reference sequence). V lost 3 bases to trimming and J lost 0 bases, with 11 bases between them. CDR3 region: CAWRVRSVNTEAFF. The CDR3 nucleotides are TGTGCCTGGAGGGTGCGGTCGGTGAACACTGAAGCTTTCTTT.

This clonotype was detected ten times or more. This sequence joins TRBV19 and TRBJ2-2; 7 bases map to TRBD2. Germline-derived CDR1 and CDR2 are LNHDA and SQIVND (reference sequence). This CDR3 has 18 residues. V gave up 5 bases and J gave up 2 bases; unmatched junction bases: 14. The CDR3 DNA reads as TGTGCCAGTAGTCAAGGTTGGCAGGGAGGGTTCAACACCGGGGAGCTGTTTTTT. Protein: CASSQGWQGGFNTGELFF.

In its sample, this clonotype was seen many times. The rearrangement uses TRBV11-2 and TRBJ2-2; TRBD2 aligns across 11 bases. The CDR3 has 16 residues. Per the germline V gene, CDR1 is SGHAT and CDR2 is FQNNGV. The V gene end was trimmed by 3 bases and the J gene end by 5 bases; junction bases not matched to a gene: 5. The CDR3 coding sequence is TGTGCCAGCAGCTTGTTTAGCGGGAGGGGAACCGGGGAGCTGTTTTTT. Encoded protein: CASSLFSGRGTGELFF.

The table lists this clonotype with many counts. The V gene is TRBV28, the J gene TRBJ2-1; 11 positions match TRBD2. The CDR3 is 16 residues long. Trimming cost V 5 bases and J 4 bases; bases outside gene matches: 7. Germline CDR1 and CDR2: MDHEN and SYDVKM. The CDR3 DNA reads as TGTGCCAGCAGTCCTAGCGGGAGGACTACATACAATGAGCAGTTCTTC. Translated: CASSPSGRTTYNEQFF.

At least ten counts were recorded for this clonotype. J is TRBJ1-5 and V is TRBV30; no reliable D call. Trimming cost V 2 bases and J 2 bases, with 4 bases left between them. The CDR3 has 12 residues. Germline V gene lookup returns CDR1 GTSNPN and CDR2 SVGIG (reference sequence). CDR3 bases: TGTGCCTGGAGTCCTGGCAATCAGCCCCAGCATTTT. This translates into CAWSPGNQPQHF.

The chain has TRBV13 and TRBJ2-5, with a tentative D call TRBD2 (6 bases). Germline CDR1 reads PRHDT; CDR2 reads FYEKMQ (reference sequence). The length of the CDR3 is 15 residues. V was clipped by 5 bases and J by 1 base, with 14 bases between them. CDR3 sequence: CASSPTGLLQETQYF. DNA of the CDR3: TGTGCCAGCAGCCCAACGGGACTCCTCCAAGAGACCCAGTACTTC. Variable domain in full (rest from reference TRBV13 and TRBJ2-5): AAGVIQSPRHLIKEKRETATLKCYPIPRHDTVYWYQQGPGQDPQFLISFYEKMQSDKGSIPDRFSAQQFSDYHSELNMSSLELGDSALYFCASSPTGLLQETQYFGPGTRLLVL.